The next 2 T cell receptor beta chains were all read from a single sample in a study of sequential checkpoint blockade in melanoma. Specified treatment: randomized to nivolumab then ipilimumab (arm A) or the reverse (arm B). Profiling relied on immunoSEQ multiplex PCR, and the TCRdb table lists in-frame clones only, not all of them. The data contain approximately 12,000 clones, approximately 68% of them singletons. This material consisted of CD8+ T cells sorted from blood (inferred from file names), taken from a patient given nivolumab and ipilimumab in sequence. These receptor sequences come from a human donor with melanoma.

As concerns this clone: Compared with germline, one end of the junction differs, possibly owing to a read error. V usage is TRBV5-6 and J usage is TRBJ1-3; D is possibly TRBD1 (5 bases). The length of the CDR3 is 15 residues. Germline V gives CDR1 SGHDT, CDR2 YYEEEE. Here the CDR3 DNA reads TGTACCAGCAGCCTGGACCAGGGAAGAGGAAACACCATATATTTT. This sequence encodes CTSSLDQGRGNTIYF.

This rearrangement joins TRBV7-9 to TRBJ2-2, with 12 bases matching TRBD2. Germline assignment: CDR1 SEHNR and CDR2 FQNEAQ (reference sequence). This CDR3 contains 18 residues. With V trimmed by 4 bases and J by 2 bases, 8 bases remained unmatched. The chain's CDR3 is CASSSRTSGAPNTGELFF. The CDR3 DNA follows: TGTGCCAGCAGCTCCCGGACTAGCGGGGCCCCCAACACCGGGGAGCTGTTTTTT. Together with reference TRBV7-9 and TRBJ2-2, the CDR3 gives the full variable domain: DTGVSQNPRHKITKRGQNVTFRCDPISEHNRLYWYRQTLGQGPEFLTYFQNEAQLEKSRLLSDRFSAERPKGSFSTLEIQRTEQGDSAMYLCASSSRTSGAPNTGELFFGEGSRLTVL.